This T cell receptor beta chain was documented in a study of blood T cell repertoires in COVID-19 (TCRdb year 2020). A note on the overall study: Samples from collaborators originated in the United States, Italy and Spain and spanned both the acute and convalescent phases of COVID-19. The prospective study material was composed of cDNA or gDNA derived from T cells, B-cell-depleted T cells, or PBMCs. Subjects who had been exposed to COVID-19, were actively infected with it, or had recovered from it provided the deeply sampled blood TCRbeta repertoires that made up the dataset. The repertoires were released in a freely available public database intended as a resource for research on the immune response to SARS-CoV-2. Samples were obtained from the ongoing ImmuneRACE study (first 160 participants) and from 1,254 subjects provided by 6 global collaborators. The sample metadata nearly always contained a de-identified subject ID, COVID-19 status, age in years and sex. HLA class I and class II types, where available, came from metadata supplied by the sample provider rather than from assay-based typing. Study-wide conclusions, independent of this receptor: The amount of clinical and demographic metadata varied by source and participant and was provided uncurated.

A note on this clone: Which antigen it targets is not known. Per-base qualities were not stored, and no clone one base away is much larger.

The CDR3 runs 12 residues from the cysteine to the phenylalanine. Of all the DNA, just the CDR3 is kept, 36 bases in frame from base 1. V gives up 5 bases and J gives up 7 bases, and the segment between their germline ends measures 11 bases. Sequences MRHNA (CDR1) and SNTAGT (CDR2) are obtained from the germline V gene. TCRbeta CDR3 regions were amplified from genomic DNA using the immunoSEQ Assay, a bias-controlled multiplex PCR. The paper's data handling went like this. The number of nucleated cells in each sample was estimated by amplification of reference gene primers within the assay. Sequence reads were collapsed and filtered to measure the absolute abundance of every unique TCRbeta CDR3 rearrangement. For each sample, productive Simpson clonality was calculated by taking the square root of Simpson's diversity index across productive rearrangements. Sourced from immuneACCESS, this table was stored by TCRdb with only in-frame sequences that have V and J called. A share of the clones is absent; for the studies checked, an unresolved V gene accounts for under half, and the remainder has no known explanation. Clone size and the V and J calls come from that table; the DNA yielded D and trimming. Across this sample there are 130,000 to 150,000 clones, with approximately 83% seen only once. The ten biggest clones cover roughly 9.2% of the sample.

Participants in the prospective study were enrolled through a virtual design, were aged about 18 to 90 years, and lived in approximately 25 United States geographic areas. In the prospective study, participants were assigned to cohorts based on the clinical history participants reported in a screening survey and a study questionnaire. Recovered participants in ImmuneRACE Cohort 3 were defined by two consecutive negative NP/OP PCR tests, clearance by a healthcare professional, or resolution of symptoms. Mobile phlebotomists in the prospective study collected whole blood, serum and a nasopharyngeal or oropharyngeal swab from every participant. Over a roughly two-month period, participants in the prospective study had the option of providing additional blood draws and questionnaires. Before DNA extraction, prospective study blood samples were shipped either frozen or at room temperature.

The sample was PBMCs or T cells enriched from blood (not recorded which). This receptor chain uses TRBV6-4 and TRBJ1-2; a tentative D call is TRBD1 (5 bases match). The TCR comes from a man aged 45-60 years who had recovered from COVID-19. CDR3 reads: CASSTARGGYTF. At the DNA level, the sequence is TGTGCCAGCAGTACCGCAAGGGGTGGCTACACCTTC.